Given below is one TCR beta chain in context. Its antigen is currently unknown. The data were taken from a study of radiotherapy plus CTLA-4 blockade in lung cancer. Study at large: Overall, 18% of patients showed an objective response, while over 30% attained disease control.

The data were produced by immunoSEQ multiplex PCR, yet TCRdb's version contains in-frame clones alone and is incomplete. The table includes about 97,000 clones, roughly 74% detected once. Overall study findings and caveats: Tumor-origin TCR clones grew in blood after radiotherapy plus ipilimumab.

The study gave focal radiation plus ipilimumab CTLA-4 blockade to patients with chemo-refractory metastatic non-small-cell lung cancer. Germline CDR1 SGHTA, CDR2 FQGTGA. V trimming: 6 bases; J trimming: 6 bases; junction bases outside the gene matches: 6. The CDR3 runs 15 residues. The sequences come from peripheral blood, collected from a patient treated with radiotherapy plus ipilimumab. The genes are TRBV7-3 and TRBJ2-7; 15 bases agree with TRBD2. The receptor was isolated from a human donor with non-small cell lung cancer who had a partial response to radiotherapy plus ipilimumab. Some clones in this sample may be carry-over from other donors' samples. The CDR3 DNA reads TGTGCCAGCAGTCGGACTAGCGGGAGGGCTAGCGAGCAGTACTTC. The encoded protein is CASSRTSGRASEQYF.